This entry lists 18 T cell receptor beta chains sequenced from one sample in a study of T-cell memory formation after mild COVID-19. TCRdb re-analysed the 5' RACE reads in MiXCR, keeping a single row per CDR3 protein. This sample has about 170,000 distinct CDR3 sequences; 13% occur once, and the top ten carry roughly 3.4%. Sequenced: PBMCs or a T cell subset sorted from them (not recorded which). The receptor source for this set is a man between 18 and 29 years old who had mild COVID-19 (a few samples of this study predate the infection). Cell type and time point are not known.

CDR3 coding DNA: TGTGCCAGCAGTCAAGGACAGGGCCAATATTTT. Protein product: CASSQGQGQYF. The genes are TRBV6-2 or TRBV6-3 and TRBJ2-3, with TRBD1 identical over 8 bases. Unmatched junction bases numbered 7, after V lost 5 bases and J lost 15 bases. The CDR3 has 11 residues. Germline CDR1 MNHEY, CDR2 SVGEGT.

The chain uses TRBV7-2 and TRBJ2-7; D is possibly TRBD2 (5 bases). This CDR3 is 13 amino acids long. Per the germline V gene, CDR1 is SGHTA and CDR2 is FQGNSA. The V and J ends lost 5 bases and 6 bases respectively, with 14 bases between them. CDR3 region: CASSTGPEGEQYV. The CDR3 DNA reads TGTGCCAGCAGCACCGGACCCGAGGGCGAGCAGTACGTC.

A note on this clonotype: A junction boundary mismatches the germline segment, possibly from a read error. The chain combines TRBV7-2 with TRBJ1-1; 7 bases map to TRBD1. Germline CDR1 reads SGHTA; CDR2 reads FQGNSA. The CDR3 loop spans 14 amino acids. The CDR3 bases are TGTGCCAGCAGCCGGGGACAGCCGAACAATGAAGCTTTCTTT. Protein product: CASSRGQPNNEAFF.

The chain carries TRBV11-1 and TRBJ1-1; 8 positions agree with TRBD1. V lost 5 bases, J lost 8 bases, and 7 bases stayed unmatched. The CDR3 runs to 13 residues. Per the germline V gene, CDR1 is SGHAT and CDR2 is FQDESV (reference sequence). CDR3 coding DNA: TGTGCCAGCAGCCCCGGACAGGGCCTCGAAGCTTTCTTT. Translating it yields CASSPGQGLEAFF.

This clonotype has a handful of counts. This chain joins TRBV7-2 and TRBJ2-3; D ambiguous. Trimming cost V 5 bases and J 3 bases, with 12 bases left between them. The CDR3 has 14 amino acids. The germline V gene encodes CDR1 SGHTA and CDR2 FQGNSA. CDR3 loop: CASSAHHGTDTQYF. CDR3 DNA: TGTGCCAGCAGCGCCCACCATGGGACAGATACGCAGTATTTT.

Points on this clonotype: The germline gene is not matched at one end of the junction; a read error may be the cause. V and J are TRBV4-2 and TRBJ2-5; 9 positions match TRBD2. Per germline, CDR1 LGHNA and CDR2 YNFKEQ. There are 17 residues in the CDR3. The CDR3 nucleotides are TGTTCCAGCAGCCAAGATGACGCTAGCGGGGATCAAGAGACCCAGTACTTC. Its translation: CSSSQDDASGDQETQYF.

In its sample, this clonotype was seen a few times. The V gene is TRBV30, the J gene TRBJ2-1, with a possible D match to TRBD2 (7 bases). Germline CDR1 reads GTSNPN; CDR2 reads SVGIG (reference sequence). CDR3 length equals 13 residues. V was cut by 7 bases and J by 2 bases, with 12 bases left in between. The CDR3 DNA reads as TGTGCCTTTCGGGGGGACACCTACAATGAGCAGTTCTTC. It specifies CAFRGDTYNEQFF.

This clonotype has just a few counts. The DNA of the CDR3 is TGTGCCAGCAGCGTAGACGCTAGGAGAGTGACTGAAGCTTTCTTT. This translates into CASSVDARRVTEAFF. J is TRBJ1-1 and V is TRBV9; D gene unclear. This CDR3 has 15 amino acids. The V end was cut by 0 bases, the J end by 5 bases, with 14 bases between. Germline V CDR1 and CDR2: SGDLS, YYNGEE.

This clonotype was recorded a few times. V is TRBV20-1 and J is TRBJ2-3; 9 positions match TRBD2. Germline V gives CDR1 DFQATT, CDR2 SNEGSKA (reference sequence). V was clipped by 5 bases and J by 5 bases; unmatched bases: 11. This CDR3 has 15 amino acids. The CDR3 loop reads CSAGLAGAGGDTQYF. Here the CDR3 DNA reads TGCAGTGCTGGATTAGCGGGGGCTGGAGGAGATACGCAGTATTTT.

V gene TRBV6-6 combines with J gene TRBJ2-3; 7 bases agree with TRBD2. The germline V gene encodes CDR1 MNHNY and CDR2 SVGAGI (reference sequence). V trimming: 6 bases; J trimming: 2 bases; junction bases outside the gene matches: 11. The CDR3 is 16 residues long. CDR3 DNA: TGTGCCAGCAGAGCCGCCGGGACTATTATCACAGATACGCAGTATTTT. Translation gives CASRAAGTIITDTQYF.

The genes are TRBV28 and TRBJ2-7; weak D call: TRBD1 (5 bases). The CDR3 covers 14 residues. V lost 5 bases and J lost 2, with 13 bases in between. CDR1 and CDR2 from the germline V gene are MDHEN and SYDVKM. The CDR3: CASSDRQIPYEQYV. The CDR3 bases are TGTGCCAGCAGTGACCGACAGATACCCTACGAGCAGTACGTC.

This clonotype has more than one count but fewer than ten. This chain connects TRBV29-1 to TRBJ1-1, with 7 bases matching TRBD1. This CDR3 has 13 residues. J lost 1 base, V lost 8 bases, and 7 bases had no gene match. The V gene's germline CDR1 is SQVTM and CDR2 ANQGSEA. The CDR3 nucleotides read TGCAGCACCAGACAGGGAGAGAACACTGAAGCTTTCTTT. This translates into CSTRQGENTEAFF.

This clonotype was seen more than once but under ten times. The chain couples TRBV3-1 to TRBJ1-1, with TRBD1 matching 10 bases. Germline V lookup: CDR1 LGHDT, CDR2 YNNKEL (reference sequence). Unmatched junction bases numbered 9, after V lost 4 bases and J lost 4 bases. This CDR3 comprises 16 residues. The CDR3 sequence is CASSPGTGVWTTEAFF. The CDR3 DNA reads as TGTGCCAGCAGCCCTGGGACAGGGGTGTGGACCACTGAAGCTTTCTTT.

This clonotype was counted only a few times. This rearrangement joins TRBV12-3 or TRBV12-4 to TRBJ2-1; 10 nucleotides agree with TRBD1. The CDR3 spans 16 residues. The V gene end was trimmed by 2 bases and the J gene end by 3 bases; junction bases not matched to a gene: 4. Here the CDR3 reads CASSLRGTGDYNEQFF. CDR3 bases: TGTGCCAGCAGTTTAAGGGGGACAGGGGACTACAATGAGCAGTTCTTC.

V gene TRBV5-1 combines with J gene TRBJ2-3; the match to TRBD2 covers 7 bases. V lost 0 bases and J lost 5; bases outside the gene matches: 9. Germline CDR1 reads SGHRS; CDR2 reads YFSETQ. This CDR3 has 16 amino acids. CDR3 in DNA: TGCGCCAGCAGCTTGGATCGCGGGAGTGGAATAGATACGCAGTATTTT. This translates into CASSLDRGSGIDTQYF. The whole variable domain, filled in from reference TRBV5-1 and TRBJ2-3, reads KAGVTQTPRYLIKTRGQQVTLSCSPISGHRSVSWYQQTPGQGLQFLFEYFSETQRNKGNFPGRFSGRQFSNSRSEMNVSTLELGDSALYLCASSLDRGSGIDTQYFGPGTRLTVL.

This clonotype was seen more than once but under ten times. The chain uses TRBV5-1 and TRBJ1-5, with D hard to call. The CDR3 has 13 residues. The V gene's germline CDR1 is SGHRS and CDR2 YFSETQ. Trimming shortened V by 2 bases and J by 5 bases, and 8 bases separated the two germline ends. DNA of the CDR3: TGCGCCAGCAGCTTTGACGGGTATCAGCCCCAGCATTTT. It yields the protein CASSFDGYQPQHF.

V and J are TRBV18 and TRBJ2-1; D may correspond to TRBD1 or TRBD2 (5 bases each). Germline loops: CDR1 KGHSH, CDR2 LQKENI. The V and J ends lost 4 bases and 7 bases respectively, with 14 bases between them. The CDR3 totals 14 residues. CDR3 DNA sequence: TGTGCCAGCTCACGAGGGGCCAGCCGGAATGAGCAGTTCTTC. This translates into CASSRGASRNEQFF.

This clonotype was recorded many times. The V call is TRBV7-2, the J call TRBJ1-6, with unresolved D. Trimming shortened V by 3 bases and J by 0 bases, and 12 bases separated the two germline ends. The CDR3 is 17 amino acids. The germline V gene has CDR1 SGHTA and CDR2 FQGNSA. This CDR3 reads CASSLGRLLSYNSPLHF. For the CDR3, the DNA is TGTGCCAGCAGCTTGGGCCGCTTGCTCTCCTATAATTCACCCCTCCACTTT.